This T cell receptor (beta chain) was sequenced during a study of post-analysis software for immune sequencing data. The CDR3 totals 15 residues. Germline V CDR1 and CDR2: SGHAT, FQNNGV. Trimming took 5 bases from V and 3 from J; bases not matched to a gene: 9. Prepared TCR beta cDNA libraries contained unique molecular identifiers. In TCRdb, the PCR reads were re-called with MiXCR into one record per CDR3 protein. The table lists some 890,000 distinct CDR3 sequences, about 50% of them singletons. Broader study findings: Included in a set of 5 or 6 TRBV segments more frequent in patients than controls were TRBV5-6, TRBV5-1 and TRBV20-1. Pronounced co-clustering by F measure was evident among identically batched samples.

For this clonotype: Its antigen is as yet unknown.

The sequencing input was blood. V is TRBV11-2 and J is TRBJ2-5, with 7 bases fitting TRBD2. This clonotype originated in a girl under 18 with multiple sclerosis. Here the CDR3 reads CASSVTLASKETQYF. CDR3 coding DNA: TGTGCCAGCAGCGTCACACTAGCGAGCAAAGAGACCCAGTACTTC.